This T cell receptor beta chain was found in a study of T cells after posttransplantation cyclophosphamide (dated by TCRdb to 2016 to 2017). As for the study more broadly: The study tracked T cell repertoire reconstitution by TRB sequencing after myeloablative bone marrow transplantation using posttransplantation cyclophosphamide as GVHD prophylaxis. Blood from all 35 or so PTCy patients with 1-year posttransplant specimens was subjected to TRB sequencing. Samples from some 40 PTCy-treated patients, along with samples from roughly 16 of their related bone marrow donors, underwent antigen receptor sequencing. In 3 patients, up to about 3 additional blood samples taken between 2 and 5.2 years after transplant also underwent TRB sequencing, as did pretransplant blood from 4 patients. Public TRB sequences were compared against a database of over 3,000 sequences linked to responses to pathogens, tumor antigens, self-antigens and alloantigens. Because TRA and TRB clonality correlated tightly in roughly 10 samples, the subsequent TCR analyses were limited to TRB only.

There are many counts of this clone. Its cognate antigen has yet to be identified. The sample holds no much larger clone one base away, and base qualities are not on file. Peripheral blood samples were provided by related bone marrow donors on the day of marrow donation. Mononuclear cells from peripheral blood and bone marrow were separated by Ficoll-Hypaque density centrifugation and then cryopreserved. The V end loses 0 bases and the J end loses 0 bases, and a stretch of 9 bases separates them. There are 15 amino acids in the CDR3, from cysteine to phenylalanine inclusive. Here the CDR3 DNA is all that survives: 45 bases in frame from base 1. Taken from the germline V gene, the CDR1 and CDR2 loops are LGHNA and YSLEER. General findings and caveats noted by the study authors: Across 45 patients, recipient CMV seropositivity and CMV reactivation were highly associated with TRB clonality; PTCy diversity was similar to CNI/methotrexate controls. At 1-2 months, donor-recipient similarity was low but rose over the first year, and the later blood repertoires were often dominated by donor CD8+ memory clones. The TRB repertoires of T cells infiltrating skin or GI tract showed only limited overlap with the TRB repertoires of T cells in blood.

TRB sequencing used genomic DNA with the immunoSEQ assay at survey resolution or the hsTCRB kit. The paper's data handling went like this. The immunoSEQ software handled the initial read processing, while the LymphoSeq R package was used for the repertoire analyses. Clonality was calculated as 1 minus normalized Shannon entropy, and the Gini coefficient was also calculated for each TRB dataset. Phenotypes of unsorted samples were inferred by mapping TRB sequences from sorted subsets of the recipient or donor onto the same recipient's unsorted samples. TCRdb obtained this table from immuneACCESS and retained in-frame rearrangements with V and J assigned. These tables miss some clones; where compared with another copy, unresolved V genes account for less than half of the shortfall, and the remainder is unexplained. Clone size and V and J calls were adopted from that table, with D and trimming inferred from the DNA. This sample has 30,000 or so clones in the table, none counted a single time. Approximately 3% of the sample goes to the ten largest clones.

The chain couples TRBV4-3 to TRBJ2-7; the D gene lacks a confident call. The receptor comes from a woman aged 55-69 years in good health, CMV-negative, and a related stem cell transplant donor. Sequenced input: PBMCs. The sequence in DNA is TGCGCCAGCAGCCAAGATTCCGACAACTCCTACGAGCAGTACTTC. This yields the protein CASSQDSDNSYEQYF.